This TCR beta chain was obtained from a study of T cells after yellow fever vaccination. Study overall: Some fractions had low cell numbers, and these were prepared with SMART-Seq v4 Ultra Low Input. Study-wide points: Among all clonotypes, a small share was observed in both CD4 and CD8 compartments. Clones from primary vaccination mostly reappeared after the booster (less than 98% CD4, just over 85% CD8).

They built TCR cDNA with 5'RACE template switching, a step that put in a universal primer site and UMIs. TCRdb called the 5' RACE reads again in MiXCR, with one record for every CDR3 protein. The sample has fewer than 150,000 distinct CDR3 sequences, 7.2% seen once. This clonotype has a count of ten or more. Its specificity is unknown. Germline assignment: CDR1 SGHDT and CDR2 YYEEEE. CDR3 length: 13 amino acids. V was clipped by 2 bases and J by 7 bases, with 9 bases between them. This material consisted of CD4+ T cells sorted from PBMCs, taken roughly 45 days after the first yellow fever vaccination. The V call is TRBV5-6, the J call TRBJ2-2; D is perhaps TRBD1 (5 bases). The receptor was isolated from a man in his late teens or twenties who received the YFV17D yellow fever vaccine. CDR3 loop: CASSFRGGGELFF. The CDR3 DNA reads TGTGCCAGCAGCTTTAGGGGCGGCGGGGAGCTGTTTTTT.